This TCR beta chain was identified during a study of T-cell memory formation after mild COVID-19. Study-wide results and limits: Clones that contracted clustered mainly in CM and EM if CD4+ and in EMRA if CD8+.

The V end was cut by 0 bases, the J end by 1 base, with 12 bases between. The CDR3 length is 16 residues. Germline V gene lookup returns CDR1 SGHKS and CDR2 YYEKEE (reference sequence). TCRdb called the 5' RACE reads again in MiXCR, with one record for every CDR3 protein. Counted here are roughly 510,000 distinct CDR3 sequences, around a sixth occurring once; the ten biggest clones make up approximately 8.1%. Concerning this clonotype itself: What it recognizes is unknown.

The chain employs TRBV5-5 and TRBJ2-3; D tentatively fits TRBD1 or TRBD2 (6 bases each). Material for sequencing was PBMCs or a T cell subset sorted from them (not recorded which). The source is an adult woman who had mild COVID-19 (a few samples of this study predate the infection). Cell type and time point are not known. CDR3 sequence (DNA): TGTGCCAGCAGCTTGGGAGGGGGGCCGCGCACAGATACGCAGTATTTT. It encodes CASSLGGGPRTDTQYF.